This T cell receptor (beta chain) derives from a study of OX40 agonist ivuxolimab in advanced cancers. Overall study: Participants could have had prior anti-PD-1, anti-PD-L1 or anti-CTLA-4 therapy, and approximately 37% had some.

A word on this clone: As yet, its antigen is unknown.

The study, taken as a whole, reports: Some of the lowest clonal expansion was seen in partial responders at 0.1-3.0 mg/kg.

The CDR3 totals 12 residues. Trimming cost V 5 bases and J 8 bases, with 12 bases left between them. Germline CDR1 SGHTA, CDR2 FQGNSA. TCRdb's table, derived via immunoSEQ multiplex PCR, lists solely in-frame clones and lacks some. In the table there are under 80,000 clones, roughly 85% of which are singletons. The chain links TRBV7-2 to TRBJ1-2; D remains unclear. Sequenced material: CD4+ or CD8+ T cells sorted from blood, taken in a trial of the OX40 agonist ivuxolimab. The receptor comes from an adult with an advanced solid tumor such as melanoma, head and neck, liver or kidney cancer. CDR3 sequence (DNA): TGTGCCAGCAGCCCCGTAGATGGGGGCTACACCTTC. Its protein is CASSPVDGGYTF.